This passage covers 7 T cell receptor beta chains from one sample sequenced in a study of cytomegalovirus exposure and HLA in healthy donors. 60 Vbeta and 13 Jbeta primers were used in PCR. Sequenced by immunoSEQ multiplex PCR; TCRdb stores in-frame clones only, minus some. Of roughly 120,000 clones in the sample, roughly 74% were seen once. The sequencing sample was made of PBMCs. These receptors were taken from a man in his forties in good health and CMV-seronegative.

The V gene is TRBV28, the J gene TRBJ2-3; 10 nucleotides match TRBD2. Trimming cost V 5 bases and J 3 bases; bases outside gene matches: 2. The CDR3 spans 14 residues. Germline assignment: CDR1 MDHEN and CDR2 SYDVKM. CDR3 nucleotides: TGTGCCAGCAGTACTAGCGGGGAGACAGATACGCAGTATTTT. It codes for CASSTSGETDTQYF.

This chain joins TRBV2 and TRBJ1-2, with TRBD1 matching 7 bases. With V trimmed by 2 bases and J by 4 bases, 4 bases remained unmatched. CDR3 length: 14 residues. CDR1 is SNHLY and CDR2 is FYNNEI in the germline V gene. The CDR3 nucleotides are TGTGCCAGCAGTGAAAGGCGGGACAGCTATGGCTACACCTTC. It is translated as CASSERRDSYGYTF.

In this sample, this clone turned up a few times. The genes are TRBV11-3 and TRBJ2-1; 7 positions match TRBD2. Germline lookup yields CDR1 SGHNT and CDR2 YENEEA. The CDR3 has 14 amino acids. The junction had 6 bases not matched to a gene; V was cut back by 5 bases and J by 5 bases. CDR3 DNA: TGTGCCAGCAGCCCCGGGGGGAGGGACAATGAGCAGTTCTTC. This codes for CASSPGGRDNEQFF. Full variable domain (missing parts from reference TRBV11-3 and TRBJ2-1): EAGVVQSPRYKIIEKKQPVAFWCNPISGHNTLYWYLQNLGQGPELLIRYENEEAVDDSQLPKDRFSAERLKGVDSTLKIQPAELGDSAVYLCASSPGGRDNEQFFGPGTRLTVL.

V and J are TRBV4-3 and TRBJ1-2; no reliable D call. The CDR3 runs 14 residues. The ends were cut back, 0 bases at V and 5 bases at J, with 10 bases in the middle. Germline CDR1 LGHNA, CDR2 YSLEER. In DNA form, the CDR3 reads TGCGCCAGCAGCCAAGATCCCACCGGTTATGGCTACACCTTC. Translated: CASSQDPTGYGYTF.

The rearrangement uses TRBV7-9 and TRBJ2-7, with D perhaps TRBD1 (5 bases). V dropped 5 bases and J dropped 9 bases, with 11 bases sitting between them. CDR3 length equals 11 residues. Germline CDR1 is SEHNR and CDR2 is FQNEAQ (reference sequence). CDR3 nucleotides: TGTGCCAGCAGCCTTCAGGGTGCGCAGTACTTC. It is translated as CASSLQGAQYF.

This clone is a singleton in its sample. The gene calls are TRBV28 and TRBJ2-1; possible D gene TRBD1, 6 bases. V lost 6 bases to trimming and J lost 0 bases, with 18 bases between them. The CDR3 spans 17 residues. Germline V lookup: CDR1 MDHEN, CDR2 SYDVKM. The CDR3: CASRPGGSFSSYNEQFF. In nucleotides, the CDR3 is TGTGCCAGCAGGCCTGGGGGCAGCTTCAGCTCCTACAATGAGCAGTTCTTC. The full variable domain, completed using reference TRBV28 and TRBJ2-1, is DVKVTQSSRYLVKRTGEKVFLECVQDMDHENMFWYRQDPGLGLRLIYFSYDVKMKEKGDIPEGYSVSREKKERFSLILESASTNQTSMYLCASRPGGSFSSYNEQFFGPGTRLTVL.

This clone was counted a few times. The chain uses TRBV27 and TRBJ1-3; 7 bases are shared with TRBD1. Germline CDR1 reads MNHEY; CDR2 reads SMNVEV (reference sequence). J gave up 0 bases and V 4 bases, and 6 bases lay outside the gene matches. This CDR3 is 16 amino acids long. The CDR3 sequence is CASSSWGQPSGNTIYF. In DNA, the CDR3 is TGTGCCAGCAGTTCCTGGGGACAGCCCTCTGGAAACACCATATATTTT.